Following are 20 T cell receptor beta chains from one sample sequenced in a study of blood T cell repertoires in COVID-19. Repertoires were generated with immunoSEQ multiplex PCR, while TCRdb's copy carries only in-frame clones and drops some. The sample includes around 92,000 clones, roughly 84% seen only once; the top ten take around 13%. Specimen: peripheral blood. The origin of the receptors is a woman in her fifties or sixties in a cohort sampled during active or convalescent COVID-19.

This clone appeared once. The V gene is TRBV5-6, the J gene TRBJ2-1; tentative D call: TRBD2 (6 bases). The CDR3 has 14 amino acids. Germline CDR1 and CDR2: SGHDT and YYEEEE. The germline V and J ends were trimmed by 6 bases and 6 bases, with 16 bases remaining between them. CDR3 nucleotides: TGTGCCAGCACCCTGCGGGGTCGGGTCAATGAGCAGTTCTTC. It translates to CASTLRGRVNEQFF.

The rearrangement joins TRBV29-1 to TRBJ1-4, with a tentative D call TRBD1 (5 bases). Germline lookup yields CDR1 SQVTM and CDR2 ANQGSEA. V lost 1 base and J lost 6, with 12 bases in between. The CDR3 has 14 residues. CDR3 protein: CSVEGQGTHEKLFF. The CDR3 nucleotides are TGCAGCGTTGAAGGGCAGGGCACCCATGAAAAACTGTTTTTT.

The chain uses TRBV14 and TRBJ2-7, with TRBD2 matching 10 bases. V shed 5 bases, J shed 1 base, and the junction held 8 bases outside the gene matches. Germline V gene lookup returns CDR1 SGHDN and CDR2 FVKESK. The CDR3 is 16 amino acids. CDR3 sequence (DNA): TGTGCCAGCAGCTTCGGCCCGGGACTAGCGTCCTACGAGCAGTACTTC. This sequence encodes CASSFGPGLASYEQYF. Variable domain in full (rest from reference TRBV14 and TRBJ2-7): EAGVTQFPSHSVIEKGQTVTLRCDPISGHDNLYWYRRVMGKEIKFLLHFVKESKQDESGMPNNRFLAERTGGTYSTLKVQPAELEDSGVYFCASSFGPGLASYEQYFGPGTRLTVT.

The CDR3 coding sequence is TGTGCCAGCAGCTTAGTCGGGGGTTTCAATGAGCAGTTCTTC. This encodes CASSLVGGFNEQFF. The chain couples TRBV7-9 to TRBJ2-1; the D gene is possibly TRBD2 (6 bases). Trimming removed 1 base from V and 6 bases from J, with 10 bases in between. Germline V lookup: CDR1 SEHNR, CDR2 FQNEAQ (reference sequence). This CDR3 contains 14 residues.

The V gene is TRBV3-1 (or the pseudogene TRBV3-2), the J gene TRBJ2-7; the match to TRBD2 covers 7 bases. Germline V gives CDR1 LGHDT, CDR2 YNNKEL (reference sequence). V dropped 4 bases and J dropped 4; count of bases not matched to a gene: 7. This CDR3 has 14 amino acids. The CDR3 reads CASSRWEGVYEQYF. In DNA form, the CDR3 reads TGTGCCAGCAGCCGATGGGAGGGAGTTTACGAGCAGTACTTC.

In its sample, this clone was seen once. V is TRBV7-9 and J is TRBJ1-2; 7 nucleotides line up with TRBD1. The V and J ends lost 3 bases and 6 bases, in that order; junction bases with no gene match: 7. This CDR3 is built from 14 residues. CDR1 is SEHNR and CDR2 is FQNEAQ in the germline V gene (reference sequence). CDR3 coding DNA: TGTGCCAGCAGCTTCCCCGGGGACAGCCATGGCTACACCTTC. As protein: CASSFPGDSHGYTF. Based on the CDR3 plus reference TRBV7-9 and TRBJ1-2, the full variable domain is DTGVSQNPRHKITKRGQNVTFRCDPISEHNRLYWYRQTLGQGPEFLTYFQNEAQLEKSRLLSDRFSAERPKGSFSTLEIQRTEQGDSAMYLCASSFPGDSHGYTFGSGTRLTVV.

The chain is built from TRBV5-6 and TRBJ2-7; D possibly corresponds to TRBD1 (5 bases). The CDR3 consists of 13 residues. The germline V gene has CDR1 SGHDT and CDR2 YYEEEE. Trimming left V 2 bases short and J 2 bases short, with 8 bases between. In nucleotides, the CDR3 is TGTGCCAGCAGCTTTGGGGCCGCCTACGAGCAGTACTTC. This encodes CASSFGAAYEQYF.

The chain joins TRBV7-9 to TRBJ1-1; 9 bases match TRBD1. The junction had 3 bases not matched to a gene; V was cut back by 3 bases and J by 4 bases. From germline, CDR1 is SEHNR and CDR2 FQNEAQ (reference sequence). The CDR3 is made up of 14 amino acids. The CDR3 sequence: CASSFRQGVTEAFF. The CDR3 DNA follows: TGTGCCAGCAGCTTCCGACAGGGGGTCACTGAAGCTTTCTTT. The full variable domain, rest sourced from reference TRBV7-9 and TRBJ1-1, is DTGVSQNPRHKITKRGQNVTFRCDPISEHNRLYWYRQTLGQGPEFLTYFQNEAQLEKSRLLSDRFSAERPKGSFSTLEIQRTEQGDSAMYLCASSFRQGVTEAFFGQGTRLTVV.

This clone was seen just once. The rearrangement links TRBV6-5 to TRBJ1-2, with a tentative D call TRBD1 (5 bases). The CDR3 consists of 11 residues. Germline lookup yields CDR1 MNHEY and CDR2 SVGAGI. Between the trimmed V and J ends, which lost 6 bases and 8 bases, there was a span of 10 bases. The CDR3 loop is CASRQVEGYTF. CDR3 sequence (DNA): TGTGCCAGCAGACAGGTTGAGGGCTACACCTTC.

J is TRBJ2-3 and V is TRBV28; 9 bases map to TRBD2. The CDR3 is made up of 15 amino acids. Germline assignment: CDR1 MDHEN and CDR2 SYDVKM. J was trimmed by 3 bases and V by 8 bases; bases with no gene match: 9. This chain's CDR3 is CASAAGAGGTDTQYF. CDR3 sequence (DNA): TGTGCCAGCGCCGCCGGGGCGGGAGGGACAGATACGCAGTATTTT.

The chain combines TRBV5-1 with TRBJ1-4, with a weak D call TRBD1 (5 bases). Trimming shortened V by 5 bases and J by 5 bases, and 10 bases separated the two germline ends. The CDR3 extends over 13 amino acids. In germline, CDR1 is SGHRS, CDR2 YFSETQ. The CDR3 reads CASSGGENEKLFF. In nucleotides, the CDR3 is TGCGCCAGCAGTGGAGGGGAGAATGAAAAACTGTTTTTT.

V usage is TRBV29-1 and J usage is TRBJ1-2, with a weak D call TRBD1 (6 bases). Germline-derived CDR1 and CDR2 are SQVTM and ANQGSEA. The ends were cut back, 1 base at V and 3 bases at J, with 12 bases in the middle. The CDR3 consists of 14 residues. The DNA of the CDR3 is TGCAGCGTTGAAGGCCAGGGGCTTGACTATGGCTACACCTTC. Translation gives CSVEGQGLDYGYTF.

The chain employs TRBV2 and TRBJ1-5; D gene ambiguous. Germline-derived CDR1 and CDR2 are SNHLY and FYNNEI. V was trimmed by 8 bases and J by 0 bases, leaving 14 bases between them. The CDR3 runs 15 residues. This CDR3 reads CASQSETVSNQPQHF. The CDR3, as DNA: TGTGCCAGCCAATCCGAGACTGTTAGCAATCAGCCCCAGCATTTT.

CDR3 sequence: CSASGGGDYEQYF. CDR3 sequence (DNA): TGCAGTGCTAGTGGGGGAGGGGACTACGAGCAGTACTTC. The V call is TRBV20-1, the J call TRBJ2-7; the match to TRBD2 covers 7 bases. In germline, CDR1 is DFQATT, CDR2 SNEGSKA (reference sequence). The CDR3 runs 13 residues. V was clipped by 3 bases and J by 3 bases; unmatched bases: 5.

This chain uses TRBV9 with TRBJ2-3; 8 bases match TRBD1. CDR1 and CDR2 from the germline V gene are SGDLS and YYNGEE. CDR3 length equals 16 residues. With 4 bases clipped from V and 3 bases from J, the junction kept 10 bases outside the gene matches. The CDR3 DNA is TGTGCCAGCAGCTTAGAGACAGGGGAAGGGACAGATACGCAGTATTTT. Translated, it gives CASSLETGEGTDTQYF.

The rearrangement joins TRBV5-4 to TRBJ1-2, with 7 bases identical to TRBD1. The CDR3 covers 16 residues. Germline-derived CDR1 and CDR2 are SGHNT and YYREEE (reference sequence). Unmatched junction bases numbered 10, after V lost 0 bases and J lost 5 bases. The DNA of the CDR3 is TGTGCCAGCAGCTTGGTCGCGGACAGGACTGGGTATGGCTACACCTTC. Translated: CASSLVADRTGYGYTF.

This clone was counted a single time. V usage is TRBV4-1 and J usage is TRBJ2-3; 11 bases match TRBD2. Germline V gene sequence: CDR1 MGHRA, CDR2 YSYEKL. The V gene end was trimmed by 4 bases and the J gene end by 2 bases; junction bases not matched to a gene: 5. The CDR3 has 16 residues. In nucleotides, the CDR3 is TGCGCCAGCAGCCTCCGACTAGCGGGGATCACAGATACGCAGTATTTT. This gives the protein CASSLRLAGITDTQYF.

CDR3 bases: TGTGCCAGCAGCCGGACAGGAGCCTACGAGCAGTACTTC. It specifies CASSRTGAYEQYF. The chain joins TRBV7-8 to TRBJ2-7; 7 bases are shared with TRBD1. This CDR3 spans 13 amino acids. Per the germline V gene, CDR1 is SGHVS and CDR2 is FQNEAQ. With 5 bases clipped from V and 2 bases from J, the junction kept 3 bases outside the gene matches.

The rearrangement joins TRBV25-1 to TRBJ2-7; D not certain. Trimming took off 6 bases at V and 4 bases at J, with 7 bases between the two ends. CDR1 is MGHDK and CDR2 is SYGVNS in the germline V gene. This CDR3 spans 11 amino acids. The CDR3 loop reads CASSFQYEQYF. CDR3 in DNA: TGTGCCAGCAGCTTTCAGTACGAGCAGTACTTC.

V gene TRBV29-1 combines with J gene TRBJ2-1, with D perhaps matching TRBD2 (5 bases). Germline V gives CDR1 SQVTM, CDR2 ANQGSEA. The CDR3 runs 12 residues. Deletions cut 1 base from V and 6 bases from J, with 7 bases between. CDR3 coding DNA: TGCAGCGTTGAAGGACTACTCAATGAGCAGTTCTTC. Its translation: CSVEGLLNEQFF.